A single sample is the source of the 14 T cell receptor beta chains below, sequenced in a study of cytomegalovirus exposure and HLA in healthy donors. Produced via immunoSEQ multiplex PCR; TCRdb's table is partial and in-frame only. The sample lists under 85,000 clones, roughly 94% occurring once. Input material: PBMCs. Receptors were obtained from a woman between 18 and 30 years old in good health and CMV-seronegative.

This clone was found once. The chain recombines TRBV2 with TRBJ1-5, with unresolved D. The CDR3 consists of 16 residues. The germline gives CDR1 SNHLY, CDR2 FYNNEI. The ends were cut back, 2 bases at V and 0 bases at J, with 11 bases in the middle. The CDR3 protein is CASSESAADSNQPQHF. The CDR3 DNA is TGTGCCAGCAGTGAAAGCGCGGCAGATAGCAATCAGCCCCAGCATTTT.

In DNA form, the CDR3 reads TGTGCCAGCAGTCCCCGGGGTGGCGGGAGGGCCCGTGAGACCCAGTACTTC. This sequence encodes CASSPRGGGRARETQYF. V usage is TRBV2 and J usage is TRBJ2-5, with 9 bases fitting TRBD2. Germline V lookup: CDR1 SNHLY, CDR2 FYNNEI. The CDR3 covers 17 residues. The junction had 15 bases not matched to a gene; V was cut back by 5 bases and J by 5 bases. Filled out from reference TRBV2 and TRBJ2-5, the complete variable domain reads EPEVTQTPSHQVTQMGQEVILRCVPISNHLYFYWYRQILGQKVEFLVSFYNNEISEKSEIFDDQFSVERPDGSNFTLKIRSTKLEDSAMYFCASSPRGGGRARETQYFGPGTRLLVL.

This rearrangement joins TRBV19 to TRBJ1-4, with D tentatively TRBD1 (5 bases). This CDR3 has 14 residues. Between the trimmed V and J ends, which lost 10 bases and 8 bases, there was a span of 20 bases. The V gene's germline CDR1 is LNHDA and CDR2 SQIVND (reference sequence). CDR3 region: CATSDGAEGEKLFF. The CDR3 DNA sequence: TGTGCCACCAGCGACGGGGCGGAGGGGGAAAAACTGTTTTTT.

The rearrangement joins TRBV27 to TRBJ1-1; D ambiguous. V gave up 6 bases and J gave up 0 bases, with 14 bases separating them. The CDR3 loop spans 15 amino acids. CDR1 MNHEY and CDR2 SMNVEV come from the germline V gene (reference sequence). As DNA, the CDR3 is TGTGCCAGCAGCCATACGGGTTCCCTGAACACTGAAGCTTTCTTT. Translating gives CASSHTGSLNTEAFF.

In DNA, the CDR3 is TGTGCCAGCTCACCCCGACTAGCGGGAGGGGACGAGCAGTACTTC. As protein: CASSPRLAGGDEQYF. This chain connects TRBV18 to TRBJ2-7; 14 bases line up with TRBD2. V lost 3 bases and J lost 5; bases outside the gene matches: 3. This CDR3 comprises 15 residues. Germline V gene data show CDR1 as KGHSH and CDR2 as LQKENI.

J is TRBJ2-2 and V is TRBV5-1; tentative D call: TRBD1 (6 bases). The CDR3 is 15 amino acids. Deletions cut 4 bases from V and 2 bases from J, with 12 bases between. Germline values: CDR1 SGHRS, CDR2 YFSETQ. This CDR3 is CASSPQQGNTGELFF. The CDR3 region has the DNA TGCGCCAGCAGCCCTCAACAGGGAAACACCGGGGAGCTGTTTTTT. Complete variable domain (other parts from reference TRBV5-1 and TRBJ2-2): KAGVTQTPRYLIKTRGQQVTLSCSPISGHRSVSWYQQTPGQGLQFLFEYFSETQRNKGNFPGRFSGRQFSNSRSEMNVSTLELGDSALYLCASSPQQGNTGELFFGEGSRLTVL.

The chain is built from TRBV7-6 and TRBJ2-3; the D is unclear. V was pared by 3 bases and J by 1 base, with 8 bases between. This CDR3 region has 14 residues. Germline V lookup: CDR1 SGHVS, CDR2 FNYEAQ. The CDR3 here is CASSLELGTDTQYF. The DNA for the CDR3 is TGTGCCAGCAGCTTGGAGTTGGGCACAGATACGCAGTATTTT. The whole variable domain, remainder taken from reference TRBV7-6 and TRBJ2-3, is GAGVSQSPRYKVTKRGQDVALRCDPISGHVSLYWYRQALGQGPEFLTYFNYEAQQDKSGLPNDRFSAERPEGSISTLTIQRTEQRDSAMYRCASSLELGTDTQYFGPGTRLTVL.

This rearrangement joins TRBV6-1 to TRBJ1-1, with 8 bases matching TRBD1. The junction had 8 bases not matched to a gene; V was cut back by 3 bases and J by 5 bases. The CDR3 length is 15 residues. The V gene's germline CDR1 is MNHNS and CDR2 SASEGT. In DNA form, the CDR3 reads TGTGCCAGCAGTGACCAGGACAGGGCCCTGACTGAAGCTTTCTTT. Translation: CASSDQDRALTEAFF.

The chain carries TRBV28 and TRBJ1-2; a weak D match, TRBD1 (6 bases). CDR1 and CDR2 (germline): MDHEN, SYDVKM. There are 15 residues in the CDR3. Trimming removed 4 bases at V and 6 bases at J, with 18 bases between. The CDR3 here is CASSWGRMAVDGYTF. The CDR3 DNA reads TGTGCCAGCAGTTGGGGGCGGATGGCAGTCGATGGCTACACCTTC.

The J gene is TRBJ2-3, the V gene TRBV19, with a tentative D call TRBD2 (6 bases). With 5 bases removed from V and 3 bases from J, the gap between germline ends came to 9 bases. The germline V gene encodes CDR1 LNHDA and CDR2 SQIVND (reference sequence). The CDR3 is 13 residues long. CDR3 amino acids: CASSLLATDTQYF. The CDR3 coding sequence is TGTGCCAGTAGTTTACTAGCAACAGATACGCAGTATTTT.

The chain recombines TRBV4-1 with TRBJ1-1; 7 bases are a match to TRBD1. CDR3 length: 17 amino acids. Germline V lookup: CDR1 MGHRA, CDR2 YSYEKL. The J segment lost 1 base and the V segment lost 0 bases, leaving 8 bases of the junction unmatched. For the CDR3, the DNA is TGCGCCAGCAGCCAAGATTGGCGTAGGGGGCCGAACACTGAAGCTTTCTTT. As protein: CASSQDWRRGPNTEAFF.

This clone has just one count. V gene TRBV28 combines with J gene TRBJ2-7, with D possibly TRBD2 on 5 matching bases. The CDR3 covers 16 residues. Per germline, CDR1 MDHEN and CDR2 SYDVKM. V lost 5 bases to trimming and J lost 0 bases, with 17 bases between them. The chain's CDR3 is CASSGRWESVSYEQYF. The CDR3 DNA is TGTGCCAGCAGTGGCAGATGGGAGTCAGTCTCCTACGAGCAGTACTTC. The whole variable domain, remainder taken from reference TRBV28 and TRBJ2-7, is DVKVTQSSRYLVKRTGEKVFLECVQDMDHENMFWYRQDPGLGLRLIYFSYDVKMKEKGDIPEGYSVSREKKERFSLILESASTNQTSMYLCASSGRWESVSYEQYFGPGTRLTVT.

The chain combines TRBV11-2 with TRBJ2-7; TRBD2 matches at 14 bases. The germline V gene has CDR1 SGHAT and CDR2 FQNNGV. CDR3 length: 16 residues. The J segment lost 5 bases and the V segment lost 1 base, leaving 4 bases of the junction unmatched. CDR3 DNA sequence: TGTGCCAGCAGCTTAGCGCAGGGACTAGCGGGAGACGAGCAGTACTTC. This encodes CASSLAQGLAGDEQYF.

The V call is TRBV6-5, the J call TRBJ2-3, with D possibly matching TRBD1 (5 bases). CDR1 MNHEY and CDR2 SVGAGI come from the germline V gene. The CDR3 sequence is 11 residues long. V was trimmed by 5 bases and J by 9 bases, leaving 9 bases between them. CDR3 amino acids: CASSTPGTQYF. CDR3 nucleotide sequence: TGTGCCAGCAGTACCCCAGGGACGCAGTATTTT.